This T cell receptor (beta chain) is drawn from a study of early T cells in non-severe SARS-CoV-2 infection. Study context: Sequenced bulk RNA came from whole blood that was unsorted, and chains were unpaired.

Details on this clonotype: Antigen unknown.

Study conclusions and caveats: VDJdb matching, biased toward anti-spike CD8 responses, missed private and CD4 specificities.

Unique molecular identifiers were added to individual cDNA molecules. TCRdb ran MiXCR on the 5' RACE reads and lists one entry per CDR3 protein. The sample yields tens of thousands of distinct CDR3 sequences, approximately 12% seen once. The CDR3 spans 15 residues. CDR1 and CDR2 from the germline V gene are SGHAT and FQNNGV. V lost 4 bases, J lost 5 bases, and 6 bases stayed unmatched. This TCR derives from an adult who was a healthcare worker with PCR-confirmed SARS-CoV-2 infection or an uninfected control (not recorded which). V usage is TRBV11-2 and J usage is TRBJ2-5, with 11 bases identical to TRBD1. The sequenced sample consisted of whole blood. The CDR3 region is CASSSGTGGLETQYF. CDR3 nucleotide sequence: TGTGCCAGCAGCTCCGGGACAGGGGGGTTGGAGACCCAGTACTTC.